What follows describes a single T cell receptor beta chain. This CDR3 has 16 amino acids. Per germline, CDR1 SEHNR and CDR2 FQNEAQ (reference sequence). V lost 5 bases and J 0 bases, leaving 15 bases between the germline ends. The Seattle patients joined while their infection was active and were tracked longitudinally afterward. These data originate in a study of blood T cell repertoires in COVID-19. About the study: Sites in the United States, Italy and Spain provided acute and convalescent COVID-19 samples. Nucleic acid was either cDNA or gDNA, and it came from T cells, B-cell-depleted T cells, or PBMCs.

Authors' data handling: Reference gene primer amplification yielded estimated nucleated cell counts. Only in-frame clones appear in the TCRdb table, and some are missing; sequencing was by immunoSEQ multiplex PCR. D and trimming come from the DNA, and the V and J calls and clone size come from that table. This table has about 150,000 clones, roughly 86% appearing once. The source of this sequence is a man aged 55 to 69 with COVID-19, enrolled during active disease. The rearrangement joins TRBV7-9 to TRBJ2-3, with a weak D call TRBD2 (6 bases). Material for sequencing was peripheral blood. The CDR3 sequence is CASSERVGLSTDTQYF. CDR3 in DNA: TGTGCCAGCAGCGAAAGGGTGGGACTCAGCACAGATACGCAGTATTTT.